This T cell receptor beta chain was captured by sequencing in a study of T cells in Graves' hyperthyroidism and ophthalmopathy. Study results and caveats: Stable hyperthyroidism was separated from ophthalmopathy by a model based on 13 V-J features. Blood held most thyroid clonotypes expanded above 0.001 frequency.

This clonotype was recorded at least ten times. The antigen remains undetermined. Uncontrolled infection, other autoimmune disease, pregnancy or lactation excluded patients. The CDR3 consists of 13 residues. Per the germline V gene, CDR1 is SEHNR and CDR2 is FQNEAQ (reference sequence). Trimming shortened V by 1 base and J by 7 bases, and 10 bases separated the two germline ends. There were TCR beta CDR3 regions amplified from RNA transcripts. HTBI primers were the set used in a first-round RT-PCR of the TCR CDR3. Each CDR3 protein gets one entry after TCRdb re-called the multiplex PCR reads with MiXCR. Of roughly 250,000 distinct CDR3 sequences listed, 15% to 20% are singletons.

The receptor comes from a woman under 30 with Graves' ophthalmopathy. Sequenced input: blood. The chain carries TRBV7-9 and TRBJ1-1, with D perhaps matching TRBD1 (5 bases). The CDR3 is CASSLEGQHEAFF. The CDR3 coding sequence is TGTGCCAGCAGCTTAGAGGGGCAGCATGAAGCTTTCTTT.